These 28 T cell receptor beta chains were all obtained from the same sample, sequenced in a study of T cells after posttransplantation cyclophosphamide. The assay was immunoSEQ multiplex PCR, and TCRdb's table has in-frame clones only and misses some. There are roughly 11,000 clones in the sample; 75% to 85% occur only once, and around 3.6% lies in the top ten. Methotrexate plus calcineurin inhibitor accompanied controls' myeloablative marrow transplants; sampling was 1 year later. The source was PBMCs, collected 367 days after allogeneic stem cell transplant with calcineurin inhibitor and methotrexate. Receptors were obtained from a young adult male patient who received an allogeneic stem cell transplant from an unrelated donor, was CMV-positive, and had acute GVHD only. Some T cells here may be from the graft donor.

V is TRBV6-6 and J is TRBJ2-7; D may be TRBD2 (5 bases). The V end lost 2 bases, the J end lost 3 bases, and 11 bases lay between the germline ends. This CDR3 spans 14 amino acids. CDR1 and CDR2 from the germline V gene are MNHNY and SVGAGI (reference sequence). As DNA, the CDR3 is TGTGCCAGCAGTTACCGGAGGTTCGGCTACGAGCAGTACTTC. It codes for CASSYRRFGYEQYF.

In this sample, this clone turned up a few times. The chain is built from TRBV6-5 and TRBJ1-6, with D possibly matching TRBD1 (6 bases). The CDR3 has 13 residues. The V end lost 8 bases, the J end lost 5 bases, and 10 bases lay between the germline ends. Germline loops: CDR1 MNHEY, CDR2 SVGAGI. CDR3 sequence: CASGGGNNSPLHF. CDR3 nucleotide sequence: TGTGCCAGCGGGGGGGGCAATAATTCACCCCTCCACTTT.

This clone is medium-sized (0.01 to 0.1%) by share. The rearrangement links TRBV7-2 to TRBJ2-7; 13 bases are shared with TRBD2. Germline CDR1 is SGHTA and CDR2 is FQGNSA. The trim removed 7 bases at V and 4 bases at J, leaving 7 bases unmatched. The CDR3 contains 15 residues. CDR3 nucleotide sequence: TGTGCCAGCACCGAACTAGCGGGGGGGCCGTACGAGCAGTACTTC. Translation gives CASTELAGGPYEQYF.

This chain connects TRBV29-1 to TRBJ2-1; 8 nucleotides align to TRBD1. V lost 7 bases to trimming and J lost 4 bases; unmatched junction nucleotides: 6. The CDR3 runs to 13 residues. Germline CDR1 reads SQVTM; CDR2 reads ANQGSEA. CDR3 sequence: CSERTGRYNEQFF. The CDR3, as DNA: TGCAGCGAGAGGACAGGGCGGTACAATGAGCAGTTCTTC.

This clone has a single count. This chain joins TRBV5-1 and TRBJ2-7; D may be TRBD2 (5 bases). CDR3 length: 13 amino acids. Trimming removed 4 bases at V and 6 bases at J, with 14 bases between. Germline CDR1 reads SGHRS; CDR2 reads YFSETQ. CDR3 region: CASSLDIGGEQYF. In DNA, the CDR3 is TGCGCCAGCAGCCTAGACATTGGAGGCGAGCAGTACTTC.

The chain recombines TRBV29-1 with TRBJ2-1, with TRBD2 matching over 7 bases. Germline V gene data show CDR1 as SQVTM and CDR2 as ANQGSEA. J gave up 1 base and V 8 bases, and 5 bases lay outside the gene matches. This CDR3 comprises 13 residues. In DNA form, the CDR3 reads TGCAGCTATCTAGCGGAATCCTACAATGAGCAGTTCTTC. This codes for CSYLAESYNEQFF.

J is TRBJ1-1 and V is TRBV7-2; D is uncertain. Germline lookup yields CDR1 SGHTA and CDR2 FQGNSA. This CDR3 spans 13 amino acids. Trimming removed 4 bases at V and 7 bases at J, with 13 bases between. CDR3 coding DNA: TGTGCCAGCAGCTCGGGCCCCGCGGGTGAAGCTTTCTTT. Protein sequence: CASSSGPAGEAFF.

The chain employs TRBV18 and TRBJ1-5; D gene ambiguous. CDR3 length: 16 amino acids. CDR1 and CDR2 (germline): KGHSH, LQKENI. The V end was cut by 5 bases, the J end by 2 bases, with 16 bases between. CDR3 bases: TGTGCCAGCTCATTATCAGTAGCGGTCGGCAATCAGCCCCAGCATTTT. This sequence encodes CASSLSVAVGNQPQHF.

V usage is TRBV4-3 and J usage is TRBJ2-7; no clear D. In germline, CDR1 is LGHNA, CDR2 YSLEER. V gave up 0 bases and J gave up 7 bases, with 10 bases separating them. The CDR3 runs to 13 residues. The CDR3 DNA reads as TGCGCCAGCAGCCAAGAAGTGTTAACAGAGCAGTACTTC. Protein sequence: CASSQEVLTEQYF.

The chain carries TRBV30 and TRBJ1-4; 8 bases are a match to TRBD1. V was pared by 3 bases and J by 8 bases, with 5 bases of the junction left unmatched. From germline, CDR1 is GTSNPN and CDR2 SVGIG (reference sequence). The CDR3 sequence is 13 residues long. CDR3 nucleotide sequence: TGTGCCTGGAGGGACAGGGACTCCGAAAAACTGTTTTTT. Protein sequence: CAWRDRDSEKLFF. Filled out from reference TRBV30 and TRBJ1-4, the complete variable domain reads SQTIHQWPATLVQPVGSPLSLECTVEGTSNPNLYWYRQAAGRGLQLLFYSVGIGQISSEVPQNLSASRPQDRQFILSSKKLLLSDSGFYLCAWRDRDSEKLFFGSGTQLSVL.

The rearrangement joins TRBV4-3 to TRBJ1-1; D not certain. CDR1 is LGHNA, CDR2 YSLEER, per germline. V gave up 6 bases and J gave up 4 bases, with 18 bases separating them. The CDR3 consists of 15 residues. The CDR3 coding sequence is TGCGCCAGCAGAGAAAGCTACAGCAAAACCACTGAAGCTTTCTTT. Translation gives CASRESYSKTTEAFF.

This chain joins TRBV19 and TRBJ2-5, with a tentative D call TRBD1 (5 bases). Trimming removed 6 bases at V and 2 bases at J, with 16 bases between. Per germline, CDR1 LNHDA and CDR2 SQIVND (reference sequence). The CDR3 runs to 15 residues. The CDR3 region is CASSAGPGWQETQYF. Here the CDR3 DNA reads TGTGCCAGTAGCGCAGGGCCAGGGTGGCAAGAGACCCAGTACTTC.

V usage is TRBV9 and J usage is TRBJ1-1; D is unclear. This CDR3 is 13 amino acids long. The V end lost 5 bases, the J end lost 0 bases, and 8 bases lay between the germline ends. Germline V gene lookup returns CDR1 SGDLS and CDR2 YYNGEE. The CDR3 here is CASSLSLNTEAFF. CDR3 nucleotides: TGTGCCAGCAGTTTATCCTTGAACACTGAAGCTTTCTTT.

The chain combines TRBV5-1 with TRBJ2-2, with TRBD1 matching over 9 bases. Germline V gene sequence: CDR1 SGHRS, CDR2 YFSETQ. V lost 3 bases and J lost 4; bases outside the gene matches: 13. The length of the CDR3 is 18 residues. CDR3 nucleotide sequence: TGCGCCAGCAGCTACAGGGGGCAGGGTGGATTCTCCACCGGGGAGCTGTTTTTT. Translated, it gives CASSYRGQGGFSTGELFF. Together with reference TRBV5-1 and TRBJ2-2, the CDR3 gives the full variable domain: KAGVTQTPRYLIKTRGQQVTLSCSPISGHRSVSWYQQTPGQGLQFLFEYFSETQRNKGNFPGRFSGRQFSNSRSEMNVSTLELGDSALYLCASSYRGQGGFSTGELFFGEGSRLTVL.

The chain is built from TRBV5-1 and TRBJ1-2; 9 nucleotides align to TRBD1. The CDR3 sequence is 15 residues long. V lost 4 bases to trimming and J lost 5 bases; unmatched junction nucleotides: 9. Germline loops: CDR1 SGHRS, CDR2 YFSETQ. Here the CDR3 reads CASSGGGGQGYGYTF. The CDR3 nucleotides are TGCGCCAGCAGCGGTGGCGGGGGACAGGGATATGGCTACACCTTC.

The chain joins TRBV7-3 to TRBJ2-7, with 9 nucleotides matching TRBD1. The germline V gene has CDR1 SGHTA and CDR2 FQGTGA. Trimming removed 2 bases from V and 3 bases from J; junction bases left unmatched: 2. CDR3 length equals 14 residues. The DNA for the CDR3 is TGTGCCAGCAGCTTAGACAGGGGGGACTACGAGCAGTACTTC. Encoded protein: CASSLDRGDYEQYF.

The genes are TRBV27 and TRBJ2-7, with a tentative D call TRBD1 (7 bases). CDR1 MNHEY and CDR2 SMNVEV come from the germline V gene (reference sequence). The CDR3 is 15 amino acids. V lost 3 bases to trimming and J lost 2 bases, with 14 bases between them. The CDR3 DNA reads TGTGCCAGCAGTTTTTCAGGGGGGTCTGCCTACGAGCAGTACTTC. Amino acids: CASSFSGGSAYEQYF.

The gene calls are TRBV5-6 and TRBJ1-3; D not certain. V lost 6 bases, J lost 2 bases, and 18 bases lay in between. The CDR3 loop spans 16 amino acids. Germline V gene sequence: CDR1 SGHDT, CDR2 YYEEEE. The CDR3 region has the DNA TGTGCCAGCACCGCGGTACCCACGGCACCTGGAAACACCATATATTTT. Protein product: CASTAVPTAPGNTIYF.

This clone was found once. The chain combines TRBV15 with TRBJ1-4, with D hard to call. The CDR3 totals 15 residues. V lost 0 bases and J lost 5, with 10 bases in between. The germline CDR1 and CDR2 sequences are LNHNV and YYDKDF (reference sequence). The CDR3 nucleotides are TGTGCCACCAGCAGAGATTCGGGGTGGAATGAAAAACTGTTTTTT. This gives the protein CATSRDSGWNEKLFF.

The chain couples TRBV10-2 to TRBJ2-1; 9 bases are a match to TRBD2. CDR3 length: 14 residues. The germline CDR1 and CDR2 sequences are WSHSY and SAAADI. Trimming cost V 9 bases and J 9 bases; bases outside gene matches: 12. The CDR3 spells CASGILAGAVEQFF. The CDR3 nucleotides read TGCGCCAGTGGAATATTAGCGGGAGCCGTTGAGCAGTTCTTC.

This clone was seen only once. The chain combines TRBV10-3 with TRBJ2-7, with D possibly TRBD1 on 6 matching bases. Germline V lookup: CDR1 ENHRY, CDR2 SYGVKD. Between the trimmed V and J ends, which lost 3 bases and 5 bases, there was a span of 14 bases. The CDR3 contains 14 residues. The CDR3 DNA reads as TGTGCCATCAGTGACAGGGGACGCCTGGACGAGCAGTACTTC. This sequence encodes CAISDRGRLDEQYF.

This clone was recorded once. J is TRBJ1-5 and V is TRBV6-1; TRBD1 might be the D (5 bases). The germline V and J ends were trimmed by 2 bases and 3 bases, with 11 bases remaining between them. This CDR3 is 15 amino acids long. The germline V gene encodes CDR1 MNHNS and CDR2 SASEGT. CDR3 sequence (DNA): TGTGCCAGCAGTGAATGGCGGGGCAACAATCAGCCCCAGCATTTT. Translation gives CASSEWRGNNQPQHF.

V is TRBV11-2 and J is TRBJ2-7, with 11 bases aligning to TRBD1. CDR1 is SGHAT, CDR2 FQNNGV, per germline. The CDR3 sequence is 15 residues long. J was trimmed by 8 bases and V by 1 base; bases with no gene match: 7. The CDR3 coding sequence is TGTGCCAGCAGCTTAGGTGTGGGACAGGGGGAGCAGCAGTACTTC. Translating it yields CASSLGVGQGEQQYF.

This sequence joins TRBV5-1 and TRBJ1-4; 7 bases are shared with TRBD1. Germline V CDR1 and CDR2: SGHRS, YFSETQ. The V segment lost 2 bases and the J segment 6 bases; nucleotides outside the gene matches: 4. The CDR3 consists of 14 residues. CDR3 coding DNA: TGCGCCAGCAGCTTAGGACAGGTAGATGAAAAACTGTTTTTT. Translated: CASSLGQVDEKLFF. Drawing the rest from reference TRBV5-1 and TRBJ1-4, the complete variable domain is KAGVTQTPRYLIKTRGQQVTLSCSPISGHRSVSWYQQTPGQGLQFLFEYFSETQRNKGNFPGRFSGRQFSNSRSEMNVSTLELGDSALYLCASSLGQVDEKLFFGSGTQLSVL.

This clone came up a few times. V is TRBV6-5 and J is TRBJ1-3, with TRBD1 identical over 7 bases. V was pared by 3 bases and J by 4 bases, with 9 bases of the junction left unmatched. The germline gives CDR1 MNHEY, CDR2 SVGAGI. This CDR3 spans 16 amino acids. The CDR3 DNA reads as TGTGCCAGCAGTTATAGGGACAGATTATCCGGAAACACCATATATTTT. This codes for CASSYRDRLSGNTIYF.

The chain combines TRBV5-6 with TRBJ2-5; D is undetermined. The DNA end is a closer match to TRBJ2-7, so the J assignment may be wrong. In germline, CDR1 is SGHDT, CDR2 YYEEEE. This CDR3 contains 15 residues. The CDR3 protein is CASSSPAEASYEQYF. In nucleotides, the CDR3 is TGTGCCAGCAGCTCCCCTGCCGAGGCCTCCTACGAGCAGTACTTC.

This clone was observed a few times. The chain combines TRBV5-6 with TRBJ1-1; possible D gene TRBD1, 5 bases. The CDR3 runs to 14 residues. The V and J ends lost 0 bases and 4 bases respectively, with 10 bases between them. CDR1 is SGHDT, CDR2 YYEEEE, per germline. The CDR3 DNA follows: TGTGCCAGCAGCTTGGCCGCTGGGGCCACTGAAGCTTTCTTT. Encoded protein: CASSLAAGATEAFF.

Points on this clone: Compared with germline, one end of the junction differs, possibly owing to a read error. J is TRBJ2-3 and V is TRBV7-7; 7 bases match TRBD2. Germline V gives CDR1 SSHAT, CDR2 FNYEAQ (reference sequence). CDR3 length equals 15 residues. The CDR3 reads CASSLDGGNTDTQYF. CDR3 DNA: TGTGCTAGCAGCTTAGACGGGGGGAACACAGATACGCAGTATTTT.